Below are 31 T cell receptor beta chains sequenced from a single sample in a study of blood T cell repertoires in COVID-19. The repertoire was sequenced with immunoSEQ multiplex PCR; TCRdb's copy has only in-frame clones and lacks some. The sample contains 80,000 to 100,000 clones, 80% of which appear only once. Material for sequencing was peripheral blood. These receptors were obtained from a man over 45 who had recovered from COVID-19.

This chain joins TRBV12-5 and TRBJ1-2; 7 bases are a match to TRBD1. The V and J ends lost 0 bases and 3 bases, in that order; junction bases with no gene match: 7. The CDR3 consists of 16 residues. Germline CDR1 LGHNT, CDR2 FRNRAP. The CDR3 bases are TGTGCTAGTGGTTTGGTATGGGGCAGGGGGGACTATGGCTACACCTTC. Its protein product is CASGLVWGRGDYGYTF.

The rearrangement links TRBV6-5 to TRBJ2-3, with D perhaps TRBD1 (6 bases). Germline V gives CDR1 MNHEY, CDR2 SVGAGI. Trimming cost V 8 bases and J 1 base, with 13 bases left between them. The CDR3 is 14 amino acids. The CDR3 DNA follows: TGTGCCAGCTCCCTGGGACATCGCACAGATACGCAGTATTTT. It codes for CASSLGHRTDTQYF.

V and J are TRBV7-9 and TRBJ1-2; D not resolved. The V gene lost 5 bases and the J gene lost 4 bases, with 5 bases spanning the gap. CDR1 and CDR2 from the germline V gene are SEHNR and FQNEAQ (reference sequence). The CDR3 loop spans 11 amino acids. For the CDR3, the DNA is TGTGCCAGCAGCCCCCTCTATGGCTACACCTTC. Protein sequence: CASSPLYGYTF. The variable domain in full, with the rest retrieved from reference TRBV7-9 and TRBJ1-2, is DTGVSQNPRHKITKRGQNVTFRCDPISEHNRLYWYRQTLGQGPEFLTYFQNEAQLEKSRLLSDRFSAERPKGSFSTLEIQRTEQGDSAMYLCASSPLYGYTFGSGTRLTVV.

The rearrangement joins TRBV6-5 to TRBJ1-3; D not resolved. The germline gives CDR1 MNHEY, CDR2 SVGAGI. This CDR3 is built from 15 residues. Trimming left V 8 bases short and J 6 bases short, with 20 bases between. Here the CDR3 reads CASRSGGVEENTIYF. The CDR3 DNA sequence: TGTGCCAGCCGAAGCGGCGGGGTGGAAGAAAACACCATATATTTT.

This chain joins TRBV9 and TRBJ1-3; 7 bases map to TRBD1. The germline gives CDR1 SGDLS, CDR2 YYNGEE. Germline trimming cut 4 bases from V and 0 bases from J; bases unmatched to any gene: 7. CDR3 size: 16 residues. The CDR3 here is CASSLQGTLSGNTIYF. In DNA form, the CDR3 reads TGTGCCAGCAGCTTACAGGGGACCCTCTCTGGAAACACCATATATTTT.

For the CDR3, the DNA is TGTGCCAGTAGGAGGAACAGGGTAGCTAACTATGGCTACACCTTC. Translating gives CASRRNRVANYGYTF. The chain has TRBV19 and TRBJ1-2, with D possibly being TRBD1 (6 bases). This CDR3 has 15 amino acids. CDR1 and CDR2 (germline): LNHDA, SQIVND (reference sequence). Deletions cut 6 bases from V and 0 bases from J, with 14 bases between.

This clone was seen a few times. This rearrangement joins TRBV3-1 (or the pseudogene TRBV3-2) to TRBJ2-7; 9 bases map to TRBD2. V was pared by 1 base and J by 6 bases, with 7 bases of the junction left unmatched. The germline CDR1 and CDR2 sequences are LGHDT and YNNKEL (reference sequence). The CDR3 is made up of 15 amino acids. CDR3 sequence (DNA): TGTGCCAGCAGCCAAGGTTGGCTAGCGGGAATCGAGCAGTACTTC. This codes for CASSQGWLAGIEQYF.

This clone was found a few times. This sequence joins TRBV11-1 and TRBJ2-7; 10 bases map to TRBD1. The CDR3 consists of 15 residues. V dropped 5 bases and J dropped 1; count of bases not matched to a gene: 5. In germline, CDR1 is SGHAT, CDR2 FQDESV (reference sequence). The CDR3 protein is CASSPRTGGSYEQYF. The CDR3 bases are TGTGCCAGCAGCCCCCGGACAGGGGGGTCCTACGAGCAGTACTTC. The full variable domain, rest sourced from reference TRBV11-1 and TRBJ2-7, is EAEVAQSPRYKITEKSQAVAFWCDPISGHATLYWYRQILGQGPELLVQFQDESVVDDSQLPKDRFSAERLKGVDSTLKIQPAELGDSAMYLCASSPRTGGSYEQYFGPGTRLTVT.

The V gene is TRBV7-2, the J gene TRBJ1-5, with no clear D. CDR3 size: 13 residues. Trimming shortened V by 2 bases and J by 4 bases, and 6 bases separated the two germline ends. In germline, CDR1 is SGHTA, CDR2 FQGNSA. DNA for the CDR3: TGTGCCAGCAGCTTATTCCAGAATCAGCCCCAGCATTTT. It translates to CASSLFQNQPQHF.

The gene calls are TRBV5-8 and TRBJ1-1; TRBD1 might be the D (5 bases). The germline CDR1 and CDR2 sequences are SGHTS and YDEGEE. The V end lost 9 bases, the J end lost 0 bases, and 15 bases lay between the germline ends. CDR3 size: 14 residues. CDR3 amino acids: CATGAGRMNTEAFF. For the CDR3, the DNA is TGTGCCACCGGGGCGGGACGCATGAACACTGAAGCTTTCTTT.

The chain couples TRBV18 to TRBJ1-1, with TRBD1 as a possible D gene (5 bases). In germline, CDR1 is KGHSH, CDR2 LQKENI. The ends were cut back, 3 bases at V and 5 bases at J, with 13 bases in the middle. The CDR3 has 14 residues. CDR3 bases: TGTGCCAGCTCACCCGCGGAGGGGAGAACTGAAGCTTTCTTT. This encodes CASSPAEGRTEAFF.

The CDR3: CASSDKQFYEQYF. The CDR3 nucleotides read TGCGCCAGCAGTGACAAACAGTTCTACGAGCAGTACTTC. This sequence joins TRBV10-2 and TRBJ2-7; no reliable D call. The ends were cut back, 3 bases at V and 3 bases at J, with 9 bases in the middle. Per germline, CDR1 WSHSY and CDR2 SAAADI. The CDR3 has 13 amino acids.

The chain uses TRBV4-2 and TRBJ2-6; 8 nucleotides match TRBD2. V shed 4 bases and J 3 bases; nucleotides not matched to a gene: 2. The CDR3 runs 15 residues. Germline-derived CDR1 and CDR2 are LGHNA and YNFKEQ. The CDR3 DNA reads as TGTGCCAGCAGCCTCACTAGCGGTGGGGCCAACGTCCTGACTTTC. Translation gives CASSLTSGGANVLTF.

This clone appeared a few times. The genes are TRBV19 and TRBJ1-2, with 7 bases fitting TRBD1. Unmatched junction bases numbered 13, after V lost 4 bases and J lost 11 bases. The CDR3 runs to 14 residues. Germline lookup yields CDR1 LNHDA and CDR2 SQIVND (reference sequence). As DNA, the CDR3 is TGTGCCAGTAGTAGGGGACAGATCGCCCCCACTTACACCTTC. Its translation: CASSRGQIAPTYTF.

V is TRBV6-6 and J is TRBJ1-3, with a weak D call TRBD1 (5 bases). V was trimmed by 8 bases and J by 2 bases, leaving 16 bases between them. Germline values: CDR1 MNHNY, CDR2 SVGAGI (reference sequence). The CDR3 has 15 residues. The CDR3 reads CASASIGTTGNTIYF. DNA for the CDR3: TGTGCCAGCGCGTCGATCGGGACTACTGGAAACACCATATATTTT.

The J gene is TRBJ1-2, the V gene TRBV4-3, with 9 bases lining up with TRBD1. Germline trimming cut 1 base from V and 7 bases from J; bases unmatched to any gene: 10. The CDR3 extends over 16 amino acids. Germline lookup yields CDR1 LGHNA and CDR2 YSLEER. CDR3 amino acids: CASSQGTGVFVGGYTF. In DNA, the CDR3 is TGCGCCAGCAGCCAAGGGACAGGGGTTTTCGTGGGTGGCTACACCTTC.

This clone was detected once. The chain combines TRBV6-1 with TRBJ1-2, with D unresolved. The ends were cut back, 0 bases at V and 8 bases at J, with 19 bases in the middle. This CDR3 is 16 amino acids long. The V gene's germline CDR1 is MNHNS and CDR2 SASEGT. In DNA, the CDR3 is TGTGCCAGCAGTGAAGCGCTAGGAGGATTTCCTATGGGCTACACCTTC. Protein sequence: CASSEALGGFPMGYTF.

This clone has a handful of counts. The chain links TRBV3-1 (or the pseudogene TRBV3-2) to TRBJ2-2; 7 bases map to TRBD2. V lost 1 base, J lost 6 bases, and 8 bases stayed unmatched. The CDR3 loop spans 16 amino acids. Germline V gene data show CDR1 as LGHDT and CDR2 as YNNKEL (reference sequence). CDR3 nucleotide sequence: TGTGCCAGCAGCCAAGTTGGCGGGAGAGGGCCCGGGGAGCTGTTTTTT. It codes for CASSQVGGRGPGELFF.

The CDR3 loop is CASSTGGYGYTF. CDR3 bases: TGTGCCAGCAGCACAGGGGGCTATGGCTACACCTTC. The V gene is TRBV11-2, the J gene TRBJ1-2; the match to TRBD1 covers 8 bases. Germline V gene data show CDR1 as SGHAT and CDR2 as FQNNGV. With 5 bases clipped from V and 4 bases from J, the junction kept 0 bases outside the gene matches. This CDR3 is built from 12 residues.

CDR3 amino acids: CASSSGQGLASPLHF. The CDR3 DNA sequence: TGTGCCAGCAGCTCGGGACAGGGTCTCGCTTCACCCCTCCACTTT. This chain uses TRBV13 with TRBJ1-6, with 9 bases lining up with TRBD1. Germline-derived CDR1 and CDR2 are PRHDT and FYEKMQ (reference sequence). V gave up 4 bases and J gave up 9 bases; unmatched junction bases: 7. The CDR3 runs to 15 residues.

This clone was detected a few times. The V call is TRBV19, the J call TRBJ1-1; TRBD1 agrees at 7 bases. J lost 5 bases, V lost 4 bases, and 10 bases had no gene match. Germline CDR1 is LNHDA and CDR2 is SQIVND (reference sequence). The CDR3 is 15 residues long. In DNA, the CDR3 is TGTGCCAGTAGTAGGCAGGGGGTATGGGGGACTGAAGCTTTCTTT. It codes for CASSRQGVWGTEAFF. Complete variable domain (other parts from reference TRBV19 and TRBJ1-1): DGGITQSPKYLFRKEGQNVTLSCEQNLNHDAMYWYRQDPGQGLRLIYYSQIVNDFQKGDIAEGYSVSREKKESFPLTVTSAQKNPTAFYLCASSRQGVWGTEAFFGQGTRLTVV.

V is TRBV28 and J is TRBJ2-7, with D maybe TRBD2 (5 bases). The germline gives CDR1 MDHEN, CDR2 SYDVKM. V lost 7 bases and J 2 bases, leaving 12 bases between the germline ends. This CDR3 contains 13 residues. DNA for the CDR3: TGTGCCAGCAACGGACTTGGACCCTACGAGCAGTACTTC. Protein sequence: CASNGLGPYEQYF. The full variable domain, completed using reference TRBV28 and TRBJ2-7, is DVKVTQSSRYLVKRTGEKVFLECVQDMDHENMFWYRQDPGLGLRLIYFSYDVKMKEKGDIPEGYSVSREKKERFSLILESASTNQTSMYLCASNGLGPYEQYFGPGTRLTVT.

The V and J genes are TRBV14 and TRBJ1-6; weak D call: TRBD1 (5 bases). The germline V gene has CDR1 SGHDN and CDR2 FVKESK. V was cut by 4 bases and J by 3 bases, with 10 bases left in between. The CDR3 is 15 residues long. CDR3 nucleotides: TGTGCCAGCAGCCCAGACAGACTCTATAATTCACCCCTCCACTTT. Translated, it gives CASSPDRLYNSPLHF. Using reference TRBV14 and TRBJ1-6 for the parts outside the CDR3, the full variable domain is EAGVTQFPSHSVIEKGQTVTLRCDPISGHDNLYWYRRVMGKEIKFLLHFVKESKQDESGMPNNRFLAERTGGTYSTLKVQPAELEDSGVYFCASSPDRLYNSPLHFGNGTRLTVT.

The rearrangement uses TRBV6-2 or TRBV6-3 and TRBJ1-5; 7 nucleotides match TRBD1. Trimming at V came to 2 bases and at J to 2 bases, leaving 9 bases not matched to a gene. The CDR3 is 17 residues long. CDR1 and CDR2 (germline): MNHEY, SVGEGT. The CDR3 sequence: CASSYTEGQWGNQPQHF. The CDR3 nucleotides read TGTGCCAGCAGTTACACCGAGGGACAGTGGGGCAATCAGCCCCAGCATTTT.

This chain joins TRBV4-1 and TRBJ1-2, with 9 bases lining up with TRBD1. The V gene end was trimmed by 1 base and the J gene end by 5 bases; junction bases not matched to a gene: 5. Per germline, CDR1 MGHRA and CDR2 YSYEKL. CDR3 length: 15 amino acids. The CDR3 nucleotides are TGCGCCAGCAGCCAAGTAGGGACAGGGCCGTATGGCTACACCTTC. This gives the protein CASSQVGTGPYGYTF.

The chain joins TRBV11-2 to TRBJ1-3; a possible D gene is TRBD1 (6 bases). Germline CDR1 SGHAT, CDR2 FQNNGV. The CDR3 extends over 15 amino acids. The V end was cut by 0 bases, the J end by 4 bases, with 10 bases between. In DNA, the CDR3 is TGTGCCAGCAGCTTAGAACGGGGGGCAGGAAACACCATATATTTT. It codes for CASSLERGAGNTIYF.

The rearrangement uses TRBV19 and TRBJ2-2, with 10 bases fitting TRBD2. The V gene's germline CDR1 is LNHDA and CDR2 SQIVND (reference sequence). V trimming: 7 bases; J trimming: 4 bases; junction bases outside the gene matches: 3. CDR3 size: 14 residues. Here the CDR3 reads CASTSGGFTGELFF. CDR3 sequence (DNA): TGTGCCAGTACTAGCGGGGGCTTCACCGGGGAGCTGTTTTTT. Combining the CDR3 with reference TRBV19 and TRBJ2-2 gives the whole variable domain DGGITQSPKYLFRKEGQNVTLSCEQNLNHDAMYWYRQDPGQGLRLIYYSQIVNDFQKGDIAEGYSVSREKKESFPLTVTSAQKNPTAFYLCASTSGGFTGELFFGEGSRLTVL.

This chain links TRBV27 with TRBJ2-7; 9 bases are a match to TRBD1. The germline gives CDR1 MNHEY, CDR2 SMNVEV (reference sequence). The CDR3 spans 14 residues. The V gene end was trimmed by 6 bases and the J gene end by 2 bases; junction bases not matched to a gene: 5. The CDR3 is CASRDWDRAYEQYF. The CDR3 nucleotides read TGTGCCAGCAGAGACTGGGACAGGGCCTACGAGCAGTACTTC.

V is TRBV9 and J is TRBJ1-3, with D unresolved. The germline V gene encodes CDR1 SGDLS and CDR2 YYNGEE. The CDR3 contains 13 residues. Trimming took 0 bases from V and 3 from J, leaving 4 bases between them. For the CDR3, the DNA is TGTGCCAGCAGCGTAGCAGATGGAAACACCATATATTTT. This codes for CASSVADGNTIYF. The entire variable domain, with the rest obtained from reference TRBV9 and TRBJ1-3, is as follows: DSGVTQTPKHLITATGQRVTLRCSPRSGDLSVYWYQQSLDQGLQFLIQYYNGEERAKGNILERFSAQQFPDLHSELNLSSLELGDSALYFCASSVADGNTIYFGEGSWLTVV.

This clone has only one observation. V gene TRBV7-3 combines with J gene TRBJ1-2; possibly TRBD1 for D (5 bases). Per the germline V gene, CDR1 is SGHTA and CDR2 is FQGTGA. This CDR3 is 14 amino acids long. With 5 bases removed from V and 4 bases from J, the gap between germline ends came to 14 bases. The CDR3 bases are TGTGCCAGCAGCCAAGCTCGGGGGGTCTATGGCTACACCTTC. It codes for CASSQARGVYGYTF.

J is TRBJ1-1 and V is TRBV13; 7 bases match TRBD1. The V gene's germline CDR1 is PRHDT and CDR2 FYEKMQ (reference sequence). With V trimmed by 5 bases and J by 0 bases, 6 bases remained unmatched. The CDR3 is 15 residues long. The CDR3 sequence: CASSAGDRLNTEAFF. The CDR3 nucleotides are TGTGCCAGCAGCGCCGGGGACAGACTGAACACTGAAGCTTTCTTT.